This T cell receptor beta chain is from a study of regulatory T cells in long-lasting Graves disease. iRepertoire HTBI primers and Arm-PCR of CDR3 regions built TCR beta libraries. TCRdb fed the multiplex PCR reads into MiXCR, producing one record per CDR3 protein. The top ten clones hold 7.5% to 9% of a sample with hundreds of thousands of distinct CDR3 sequences, around 12% of them seen once. Germline V gene sequence: CDR1 DFQATT, CDR2 SNEGSKA (reference sequence). The length of the CDR3 is 13 residues. V was trimmed by 6 bases and J by 0 bases, leaving 9 bases between them. General observations from the study: Whereas new patients shared some 990 public clonotypes, persistent patients shared more, at 2,500 to 3,500.

This clonotype occurred a few times. Its specificity is not known. The time point was: newly diagnosed GD, antithyroid drugs for less than 3 months. RNA isolated from PBMCs was used to make the TCR library. The sample was also reused in another study, on T cells in Graves' hyperthyroidism and ophthalmopathy.

V is TRBV20-1 and J is TRBJ1-5; D perhaps matches TRBD1 (6 bases). The sequence derives from a woman aged 25 to 39 with Graves disease. The material sequenced was peripheral blood mononuclear cells (PBMCs), taken at new diagnosis, from a patient treated with antithyroid drugs. CDR3 residues: CSAYRDSNQPQHF. CDR3 coding DNA: TGCAGTGCCTACAGGGATAGCAATCAGCCCCAGCATTTT.